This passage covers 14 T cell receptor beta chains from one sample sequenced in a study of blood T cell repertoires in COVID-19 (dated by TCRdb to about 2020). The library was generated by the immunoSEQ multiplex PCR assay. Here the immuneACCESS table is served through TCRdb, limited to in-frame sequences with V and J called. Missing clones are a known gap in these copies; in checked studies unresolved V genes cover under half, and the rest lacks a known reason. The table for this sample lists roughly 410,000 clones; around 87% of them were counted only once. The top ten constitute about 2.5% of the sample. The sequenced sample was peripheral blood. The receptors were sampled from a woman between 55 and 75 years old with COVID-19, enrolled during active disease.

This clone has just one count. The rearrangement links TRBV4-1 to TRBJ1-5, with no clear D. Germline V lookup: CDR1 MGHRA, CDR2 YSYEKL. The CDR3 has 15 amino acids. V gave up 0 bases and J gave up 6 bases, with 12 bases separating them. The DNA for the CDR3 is TGCGCCAGCAGCCAAGATAGAGGTATAGGTCAGCCCCAGCATTTT. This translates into CASSQDRGIGQPQHF.

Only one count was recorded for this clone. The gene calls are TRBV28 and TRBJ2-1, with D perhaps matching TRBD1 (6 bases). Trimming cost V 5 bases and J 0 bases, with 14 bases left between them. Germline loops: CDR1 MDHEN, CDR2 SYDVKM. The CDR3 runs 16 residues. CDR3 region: CASSPPSRGSYNEQFF. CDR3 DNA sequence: TGTGCCAGCAGTCCTCCGTCCAGGGGCTCCTACAATGAGCAGTTCTTC.

The CDR3 region has the DNA TGTGCCAGCAGTTTTGGGACAGCTCTGGGTGGCTACACCTTC. As protein: CASSFGTALGGYTF. The rearrangement uses TRBV28 and TRBJ1-2; 7 nucleotides match TRBD1. The CDR3 has 14 amino acids. Per germline, CDR1 MDHEN and CDR2 SYDVKM. V shed 3 bases, J shed 7 bases, and the junction held 8 bases outside the gene matches.

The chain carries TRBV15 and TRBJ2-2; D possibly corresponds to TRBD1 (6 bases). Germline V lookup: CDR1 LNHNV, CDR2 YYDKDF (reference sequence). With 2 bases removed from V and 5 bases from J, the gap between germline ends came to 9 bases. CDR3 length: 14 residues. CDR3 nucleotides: TGTGCCACCAGCAGAAACCAGGGGACCGGGGAGCTGTTTTTT. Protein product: CATSRNQGTGELFF.

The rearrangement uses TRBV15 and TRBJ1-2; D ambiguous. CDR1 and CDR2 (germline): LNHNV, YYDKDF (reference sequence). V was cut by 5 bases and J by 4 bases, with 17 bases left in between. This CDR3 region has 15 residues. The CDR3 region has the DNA TGTGCCACCAGCGGGAATAGGGAGGCAGGCTATGGCTACACCTTC. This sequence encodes CATSGNREAGYGYTF.

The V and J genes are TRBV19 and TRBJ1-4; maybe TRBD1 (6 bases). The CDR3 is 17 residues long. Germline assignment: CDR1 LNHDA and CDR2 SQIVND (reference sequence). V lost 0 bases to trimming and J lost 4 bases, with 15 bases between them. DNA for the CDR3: TGTGCCAGTAGTATAGATCGTTTTGGGGGCTATAATGAAAAACTGTTTTTT. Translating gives CASSIDRFGGYNEKLFF.

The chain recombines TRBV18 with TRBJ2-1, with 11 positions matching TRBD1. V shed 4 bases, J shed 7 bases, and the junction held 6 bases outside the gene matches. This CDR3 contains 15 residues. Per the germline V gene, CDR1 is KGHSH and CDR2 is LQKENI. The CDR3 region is CASSQPGQGDNEQFF. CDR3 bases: TGTGCCAGCTCACAGCCGGGACAGGGGGATAATGAGCAGTTCTTC. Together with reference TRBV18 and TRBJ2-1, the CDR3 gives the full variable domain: NAGVMQNPRHLVRRRGQEARLRCSPMKGHSHVYWYRQLPEEGLKFMVYLQKENIIDESGMPKERFSAEFPKEGPSILRIQQVVRGDSAAYFCASSQPGQGDNEQFFGPGTRLTVL.

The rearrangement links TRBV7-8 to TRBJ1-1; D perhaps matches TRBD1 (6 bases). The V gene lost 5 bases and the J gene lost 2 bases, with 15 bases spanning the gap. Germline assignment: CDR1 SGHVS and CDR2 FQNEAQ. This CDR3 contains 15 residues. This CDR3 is CASSRPGTRNTEAFF. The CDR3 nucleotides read TGTGCCAGCAGCCGCCCCGGGACAAGAAACACTGAAGCTTTCTTT.

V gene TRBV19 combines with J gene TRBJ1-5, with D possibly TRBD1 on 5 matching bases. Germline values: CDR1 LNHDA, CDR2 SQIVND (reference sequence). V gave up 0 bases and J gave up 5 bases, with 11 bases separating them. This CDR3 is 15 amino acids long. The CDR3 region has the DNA TGTGCCAGTAGTATAGACAGACAGCCCCATCAGCCCCAGCATTTT. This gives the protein CASSIDRQPHQPQHF.

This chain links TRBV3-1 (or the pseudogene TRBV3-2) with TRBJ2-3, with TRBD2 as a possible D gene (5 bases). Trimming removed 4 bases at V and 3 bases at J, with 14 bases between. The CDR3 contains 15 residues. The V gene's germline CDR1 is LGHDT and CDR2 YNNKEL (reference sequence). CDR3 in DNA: TGTGCCAGCAGCCTTGGCGGGCTAAGGACAGATACGCAGTATTTT. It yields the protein CASSLGGLRTDTQYF.

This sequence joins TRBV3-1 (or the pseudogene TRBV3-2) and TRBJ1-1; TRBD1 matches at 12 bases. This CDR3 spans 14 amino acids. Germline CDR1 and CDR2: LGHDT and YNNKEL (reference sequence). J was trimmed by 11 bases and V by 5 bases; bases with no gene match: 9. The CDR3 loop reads CASSSWDRGREAFF. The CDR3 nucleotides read TGTGCCAGCAGCTCCTGGGACAGGGGGCGGGAGGCTTTCTTT.

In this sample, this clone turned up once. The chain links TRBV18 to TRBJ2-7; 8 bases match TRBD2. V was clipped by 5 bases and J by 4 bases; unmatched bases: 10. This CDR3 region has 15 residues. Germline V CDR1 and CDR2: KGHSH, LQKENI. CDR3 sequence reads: CASSRNSGALYEQYF. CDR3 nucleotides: TGTGCCAGCTCAAGGAATAGCGGGGCACTTTACGAGCAGTACTTC.

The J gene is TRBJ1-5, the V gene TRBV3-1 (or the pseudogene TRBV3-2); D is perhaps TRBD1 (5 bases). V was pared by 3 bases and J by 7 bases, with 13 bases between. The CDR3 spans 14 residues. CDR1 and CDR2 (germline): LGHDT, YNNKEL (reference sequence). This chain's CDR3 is CASSQGGDGQPQHF. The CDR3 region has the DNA TGTGCCAGCAGCCAGGGAGGGGATGGACAGCCCCAGCATTTT.

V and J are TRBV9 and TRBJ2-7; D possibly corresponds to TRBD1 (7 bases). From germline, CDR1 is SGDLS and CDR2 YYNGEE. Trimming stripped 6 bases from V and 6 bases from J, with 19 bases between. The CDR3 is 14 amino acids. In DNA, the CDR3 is TGTGCCAGCAACGGAGGTCGGCAGGGGGGCGAGCAGTACTTC. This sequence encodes CASNGGRQGGEQYF. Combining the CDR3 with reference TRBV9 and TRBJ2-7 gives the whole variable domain DSGVTQTPKHLITATGQRVTLRCSPRSGDLSVYWYQQSLDQGLQFLIQYYNGEERAKGNILERFSAQQFPDLHSELNLSSLELGDSALYFCASNGGRQGGEQYFGPGTRLTVT.